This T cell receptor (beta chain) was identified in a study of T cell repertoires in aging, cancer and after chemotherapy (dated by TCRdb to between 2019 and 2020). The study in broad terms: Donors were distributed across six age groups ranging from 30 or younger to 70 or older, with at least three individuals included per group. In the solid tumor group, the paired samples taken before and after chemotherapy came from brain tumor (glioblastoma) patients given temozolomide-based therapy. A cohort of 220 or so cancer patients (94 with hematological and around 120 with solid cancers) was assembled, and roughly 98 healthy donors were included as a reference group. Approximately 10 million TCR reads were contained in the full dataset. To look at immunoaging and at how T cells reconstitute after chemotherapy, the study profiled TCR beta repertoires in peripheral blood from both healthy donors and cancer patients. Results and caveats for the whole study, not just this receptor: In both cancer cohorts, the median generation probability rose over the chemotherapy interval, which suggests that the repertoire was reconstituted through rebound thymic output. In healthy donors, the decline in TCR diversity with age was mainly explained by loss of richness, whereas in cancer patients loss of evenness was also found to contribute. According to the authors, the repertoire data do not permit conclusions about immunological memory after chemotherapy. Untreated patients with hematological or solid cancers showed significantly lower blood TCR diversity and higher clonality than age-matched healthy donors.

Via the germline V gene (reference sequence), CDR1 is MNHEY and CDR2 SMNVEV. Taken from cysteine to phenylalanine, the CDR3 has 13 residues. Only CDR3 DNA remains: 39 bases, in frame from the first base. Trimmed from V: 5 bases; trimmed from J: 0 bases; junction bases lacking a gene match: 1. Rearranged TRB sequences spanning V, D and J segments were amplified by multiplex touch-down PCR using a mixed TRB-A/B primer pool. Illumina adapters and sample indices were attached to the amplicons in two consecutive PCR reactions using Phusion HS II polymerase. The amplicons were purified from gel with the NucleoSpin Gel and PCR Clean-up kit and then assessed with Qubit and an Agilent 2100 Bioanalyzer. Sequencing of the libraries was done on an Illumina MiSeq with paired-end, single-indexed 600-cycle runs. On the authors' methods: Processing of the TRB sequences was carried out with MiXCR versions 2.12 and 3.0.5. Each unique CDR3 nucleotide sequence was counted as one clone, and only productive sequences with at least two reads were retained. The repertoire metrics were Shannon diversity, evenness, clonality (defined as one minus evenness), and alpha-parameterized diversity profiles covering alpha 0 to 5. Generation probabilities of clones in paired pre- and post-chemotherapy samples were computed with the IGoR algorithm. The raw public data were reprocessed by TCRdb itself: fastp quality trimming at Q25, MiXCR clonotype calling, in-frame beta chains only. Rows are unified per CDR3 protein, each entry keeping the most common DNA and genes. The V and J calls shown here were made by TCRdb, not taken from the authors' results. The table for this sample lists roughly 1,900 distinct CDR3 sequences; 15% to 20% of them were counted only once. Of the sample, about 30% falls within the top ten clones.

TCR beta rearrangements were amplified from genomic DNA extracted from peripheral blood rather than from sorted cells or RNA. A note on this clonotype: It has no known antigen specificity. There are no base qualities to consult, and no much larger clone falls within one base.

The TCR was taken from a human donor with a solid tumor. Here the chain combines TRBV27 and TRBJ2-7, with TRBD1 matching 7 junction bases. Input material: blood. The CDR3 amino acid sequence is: CASSPGGSYEQYF. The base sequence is TGTGCCAGCAGTCCAGGGGGCTCCTACGAGCAGTACTTC.